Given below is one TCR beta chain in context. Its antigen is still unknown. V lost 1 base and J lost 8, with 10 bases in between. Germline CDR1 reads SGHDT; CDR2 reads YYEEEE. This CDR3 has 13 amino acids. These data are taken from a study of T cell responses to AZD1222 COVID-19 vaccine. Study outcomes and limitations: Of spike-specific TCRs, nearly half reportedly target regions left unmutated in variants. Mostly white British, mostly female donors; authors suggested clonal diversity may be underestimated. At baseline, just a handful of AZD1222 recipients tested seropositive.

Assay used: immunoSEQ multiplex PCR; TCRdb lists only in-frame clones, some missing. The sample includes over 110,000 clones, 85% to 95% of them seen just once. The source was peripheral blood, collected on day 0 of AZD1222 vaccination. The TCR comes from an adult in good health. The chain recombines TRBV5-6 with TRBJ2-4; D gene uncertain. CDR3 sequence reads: CASSLSGDDIQYF. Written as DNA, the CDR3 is TGTGCCAGCAGCTTGTCTGGGGATGACATTCAGTACTTC.